This entry is about one T cell receptor (beta chain). The antigen it recognizes is unknown. No qualities accompany the bases; no much larger clone lies one base away. Based on the germline V gene (reference sequence), the CDR1 and CDR2 sequences are SEHNR and FQNEAQ. V lost 5 bases and J lost 1 base, and the count of bases not matched to a germline gene is 4. The CDR3 sequence holds 15 residues, the cysteine and phenylalanine included. Just CDR3 DNA is preserved here, 45 bases in frame from base 1. High-throughput TCR beta sequencing profiled peripheral blood CD8+ and CD4+ T cells from healthy donors, Susac syndrome patients and multiple sclerosis patients. The healthy donors served as controls matched for age and sex. Bulk CD8+ and CD4+ T cells were purified by magnetic negative isolation, while CD8+ TEMRA cells were enriched using FACS. Blood was drawn into EDTA tubes, processed within 24 hours, and PBMCs were isolated by density gradient centrifugation. PBMCs intended for TCR sequencing were frozen in liquid nitrogen and were later thawed in a 37 degrees C water bath. A purity of at least 90% was achieved for sorted or isolated CD4+, CD8+ and CD8+ TEMRA cells.

The data are from a study of CD8 T cells in Susac syndrome (dated by TCRdb to between 2018 and 2021). For the wider study: The study used repertoire sequencing to test whether antigen drove CD8+ T cell activation and differentiation in Susac syndrome. The clonality of the CD8+ T cell repertoire was compared across over 9 healthy donors, roughly 14 Susac syndrome patients and 15 multiple sclerosis patients. Findings and caveats that apply to the study as a whole: The number of individuals in the TCR sequencing and HLA analysis was recognized as being relatively small.

RNA was extracted with the RNeasy kit and roughly 0.45 to 1 ug was reverse transcribed using random hexamers. The immunoSEQ multiplex PCR assay, covering 54 Vbeta and 13 Jbeta segments, was used to amplify TCR beta CDR3 regions. PCR amplification bias was corrected by using a synthetic template baseline for primer optimization and computational correction. On the authors' methods: Reads were annotated to V, D and J genes according to IMGT and were analyzed with immunoSEQ Analyzer, with only productive sequences retained. To calculate clonality, Shannon entropy was normalized by log2 of the number of productive unique sequences and then subtracted from one. For each patient and control, public and private clones were evaluated among the 100 most prevalent clones. Clones were defined as Susac-specific if absent from the healthy and MS cohorts, from approximately 1,100 published viral clones and from other ImmuneACCESS disease sequences. TCRdb reanalyzed the raw reads on its own, using fastp at Q25 for trimming and MiXCR for clone calling, and kept in-frame beta chains. All rows with the same CDR3 protein become a single entry with the most common DNA and genes. Clone size and V and J calls follow TCRdb, not the original study. The sample table shows 45,000 or so distinct CDR3 sequences, and more than 85% are seen once. Of the sample, roughly 0.58% falls within the top ten clones.

The chain was built from TRBV7-9 and TRBJ2-2, and 7 junction bases match TRBD1. This TCR was sampled from a human donor in good health. The sequenced sample consisted of CD8+ T cells from PBMCs. The CDR3: CASSPGQLNTGELFF. The nucleotide sequence is TGTGCCAGCAGCCCGGGACAGCTGAACACCGGGGAGCTGTTTTTT.